This is a list of T cell receptor beta chains from one sample in a study of T cell repertoires in cytomegalovirus infection. Antigen specificity for these receptors is unknown. TCRdb processed the reads anew with MiXCR; each CDR3 protein has one entry. The sample gives a few hundred thousand distinct CDR3 sequences, around two fifths of which show up once; 48% is in the top ten. The source material was cultured PBMCs, sampled from culture after CMV antigen stimulation. Every receptor here comes from a human donor in good health (CMV status not recorded). Some clones in this sample may be carry-over from other donors' samples. The CDR3 runs from the conserved cysteine through the conserved F or W. A D gene is named only where the DNA matches it firmly. A clone size is listed for some rows: how often the clone was seen (once, few, many), or a class if it is expanded.

size	V	D	J	CDR3	DNA
NA	TRBV7-2	NA	TRBJ2-7	CASSYGTPLYEQYF	TGTGCCAGCAGCTACGGGACGCCTCTCTACGAGCAGTACTTC
many	TRBV11-1	NA	TRBJ1-1	CASSLGAGGHHTEAFF	TGTGCCAGCAGCTTAGGAGCCGGGGGACACCACACTGAAGCTTTCTTT
NA	TRBV7-6	TRBD1	TRBJ1-6	CASSFEPGTGYVSPLHF	TGTGCCAGCAGCTTCGAGCCCGGGACAGGGTACGTTTCACCCCTCCACTTT
NA	TRBV20-1	TRBD2	TRBJ2-1	CSAPAGAPYNEQFF	TGCAGTGCTCCAGCGGGAGCCCCCTACAATGAGCAGTTCTTC
NA	TRBV11-2	NA	TRBJ1-2	CASSSRGLGIF	TGTGCCAGCAGCTCCCGCGGGTTGGGGATATTC
few	TRBV9	NA	TRBJ1-6	CASSVEAGNNSPLHF	TGTGCCAGCAGCGTAGAGGCAGGGAATAATTCACCCCTCCACTTT
NA	TRBV7-2	NA	TRBJ1-3	CASSRSRFSGNTIYF	TGTGCCAGCAGCCGCAGCAGGTTCTCTGGAAACACCATATATTTT
few	TRBV7-8	TRBD2	TRBJ2-5	CASSTTSRETQYF	TGTGCCAGCAGCACGACTAGCCGGGAGACCCAGTACTTC
few	TRBV7-8	TRBD2	TRBJ2-5	CASSLALATQETQYF	TGTGCCAGCAGCTTAGCACTAGCGACCCAAGAGACCCAGTACTTC
few	TRBV6-2/TRBV6-3	NA	TRBJ2-2	CASSYFGAESANTGELFF	TGTGCCAGCAGTTACTTCGGGGCGGAGTCGGCGAACACCGGGGAGCTGTTTTTT
few	TRBV23-1	NA	TRBJ1-4	CASSQGGRREKLFF	TGCGCCAGCAGTCAGGGGGGGCGCCGTGAAAAACTGTTTTTT
NA	TRBV7-2	TRBD2	TRBJ2-3	CASSPRTSGGSTDTQYF	TGTGCCAGCAGCCCTCGGACTAGCGGGGGCAGCACAGATACGCAGTATTTT
NA	TRBV19	NA	TRBJ1-3	CATRTDGNTIYF	TGTGCCACCAGGACCGATGGAAACACCATATATTTT
few	TRBV12-3/TRBV12-4	TRBD1	TRBJ2-5	CASSRTGRGQETQYF	TGTGCCAGCAGTCGGACAGGGAGAGGACAAGAGACCCAGTACTTC
few	TRBV4-1	NA	TRBJ2-7	CASSQFPAGLTYEQYF	TGCGCCAGCAGCCAATTCCCGGCTGGGTTAACTTACGAGCAGTACTTC
few	TRBV7-9	TRBD1	TRBJ1-6	CASSSPPRGTGHSPLHF	TGTGCCAGCAGCTCCCCCCCTAGAGGGACAGGCCATTCACCCCTCCACTTT
NA	TRBV10-3	TRBD2	TRBJ2-5	CAITSGLGGETQYF	TGTGCCATCACCTCGGGACTAGGCGGGGAGACCCAGTACTTC
NA	TRBV7-8	NA	TRBJ1-2	CASSRPYPGVSDGYTF	TGTGCCAGCAGCCGGCCATACCCTGGGGTATCGGATGGCTACACCTTC
few	TRBV28	NA	TRBJ2-1	CAVQGYNEQFF	TGTGCCGTACAGGGATACAATGAGCAGTTCTTC
NA	TRBV28	TRBD1	TRBJ2-5	CASSSPTGGYQETQYF	TGTGCCAGCAGTTCCCCCACAGGGGGCTACCAAGAGACCCAGTACTTC
NA	TRBV7-2	TRBD2	TRBJ2-1	CASSKAGLAGEDEQFF	TGTGCCAGCAGCAAAGCAGGGCTAGCGGGAGAGGATGAGCAGTTCTTC
many	TRBV12-3/TRBV12-4	NA	TRBJ1-1	CASSLGAGNTEAFF	TGTGCCAGCAGTTTAGGAGCAGGGAACACTGAAGCTTTCTTT